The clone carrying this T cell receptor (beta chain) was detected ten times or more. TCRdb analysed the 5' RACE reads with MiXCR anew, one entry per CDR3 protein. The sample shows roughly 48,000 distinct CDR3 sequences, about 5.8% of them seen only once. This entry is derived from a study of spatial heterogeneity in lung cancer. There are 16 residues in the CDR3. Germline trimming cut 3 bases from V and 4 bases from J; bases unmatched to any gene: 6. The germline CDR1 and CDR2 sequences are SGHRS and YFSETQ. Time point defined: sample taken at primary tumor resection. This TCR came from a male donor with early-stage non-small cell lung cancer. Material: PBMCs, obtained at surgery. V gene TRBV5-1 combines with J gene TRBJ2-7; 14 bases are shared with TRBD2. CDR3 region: CASSWGLAGDRYEQYF. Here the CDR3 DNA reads TGCGCCAGCAGCTGGGGACTAGCGGGAGATAGGTACGAGCAGTACTTC.